The 17 T cell receptor beta chains listed next were all sequenced from one sample in a study of T cell changes during pregnancy in multiple sclerosis. Using immunoSEQ multiplex PCR, the repertoire was profiled, and TCRdb retains in-frame clones only, with some absent. The sample contains 93,000 or so clones, about 90% of which appear only once. Specimen: peripheral blood, collected after pregnancy. The receptors originated from a female donor with multiple sclerosis, enrolled in a pregnancy study.

V gene TRBV27 combines with J gene TRBJ1-4; no definite D call. This CDR3 is built from 15 residues. Trimming removed 5 bases at V and 6 bases at J, with 16 bases between. Germline V CDR1 and CDR2: MNHEY, SMNVEV (reference sequence). CDR3 DNA sequence: TGTGCCAGCAGTCCTAGGCGCCGATCTGATGAAAAACTGTTTTTT. Protein sequence: CASSPRRRSDEKLFF.

The V and J genes are TRBV13 and TRBJ2-1; 8 bases fit TRBD1. Germline assignment: CDR1 PRHDT and CDR2 FYEKMQ (reference sequence). Trimming at V came to 0 bases and at J to 5 bases, leaving 6 bases not matched to a gene. The CDR3 extends over 16 amino acids. The DNA of the CDR3 is TGTGCCAGCAGCTTAGGCCCCCAGGGGGCTGACAATGAGCAGTTCTTC. It is translated as CASSLGPQGADNEQFF.

This sequence joins TRBV7-7 and TRBJ2-5; no clear D. V lost 8 bases to trimming and J lost 2 bases, with 12 bases between them. CDR1 is SSHAT and CDR2 is FNYEAQ in the germline V gene (reference sequence). The CDR3 contains 13 residues. The CDR3 is CASRNNIQETQYF. In nucleotides, the CDR3 is TGTGCCAGCCGCAATAACATACAAGAGACCCAGTACTTC.

This clone was recorded a few times. The J gene is TRBJ1-2, the V gene TRBV2, with 7 bases lining up with TRBD1. The CDR3 runs to 15 residues. Trimming cost V 4 bases and J 3 bases; bases outside gene matches: 8. Germline V gene lookup returns CDR1 SNHLY and CDR2 FYNNEI. DNA of the CDR3: TGTGCCAGCAGTGCTCAGGCAGGGGGTTACTATGGCTACACCTTC. This codes for CASSAQAGGYYGYTF.

A few counts support this clone. The sample carries other DNA sequences with the same CDR3. The gene calls are TRBV9 and TRBJ2-7; 7 bases map to TRBD1. V dropped 0 bases and J dropped 6; count of bases not matched to a gene: 6. The length of the CDR3 is 14 residues. Germline V gives CDR1 SGDLS, CDR2 YYNGEE. CDR3 loop: CASSVAYRGAEQYF. The CDR3 DNA is TGTGCCAGCAGCGTAGCTTACAGGGGCGCCGAGCAGTACTTC.

The chain joins TRBV13 to TRBJ2-7, with a possible D match to TRBD2 (6 bases). The V end was cut by 4 bases, the J end by 4 bases, with 14 bases between. This CDR3 region has 14 residues. Germline V gene data show CDR1 as PRHDT and CDR2 as FYEKMQ (reference sequence). The CDR3: CASSSPSGVYEQYF. CDR3 DNA: TGTGCCAGCAGCTCCCCCTCGGGGGTTTACGAGCAGTACTTC. Looking up the rest from reference TRBV13 and TRBJ2-7 gives the full variable domain: AAGVIQSPRHLIKEKRETATLKCYPIPRHDTVYWYQQGPGQDPQFLISFYEKMQSDKGSIPDRFSAQQFSDYHSELNMSSLELGDSALYFCASSSPSGVYEQYFGPGTRLTVT.

The chain couples TRBV18 to TRBJ1-2, with 10 bases fitting TRBD1. Trimming cost V 0 bases and J 4 bases; bases outside gene matches: 8. The germline V gene has CDR1 KGHSH and CDR2 LQKENI. This CDR3 comprises 17 residues. Here the CDR3 reads CASSPPDETGGFYGYTF. The DNA for the CDR3 is TGTGCCAGCTCACCACCGGATGAGACAGGGGGCTTCTATGGCTACACCTTC.

The chain couples TRBV9 to TRBJ1-1, with D tentatively TRBD1 (5 bases). Germline assignment: CDR1 SGDLS and CDR2 YYNGEE. V gave up 0 bases and J gave up 4 bases, with 7 bases separating them. The CDR3 covers 13 residues. CDR3 sequence (DNA): TGTGCCAGCAGCGTAGAAGGGGTCACTGAAGCTTTCTTT. It is translated as CASSVEGVTEAFF.

This clone came up once. The gene calls are TRBV27 and TRBJ2-1; TRBD2 is a possible D gene (5 bases). The CDR3 totals 15 residues. The ends were cut back, 10 bases at V and 1 base at J, with 17 bases in the middle. Germline assignment: CDR1 MNHEY and CDR2 SMNVEV (reference sequence). The chain's CDR3 is CATRRGSLSYNEQFF. Here the CDR3 DNA reads TGTGCCACCCGGAGAGGGAGTCTTTCCTACAATGAGCAGTTCTTC.

The genes are TRBV12-5 and TRBJ2-1, with 10 bases identical to TRBD1. This CDR3 has 16 amino acids. V shed 1 base, J shed 4 bases, and the junction held 4 bases outside the gene matches. From germline, CDR1 is LGHNT and CDR2 FRNRAP. This chain's CDR3 is CASGLGDRGLYNEQFF. As DNA, the CDR3 is TGTGCTAGTGGTTTGGGTGACAGGGGGCTGTACAATGAGCAGTTCTTC.

The chain has TRBV29-1 and TRBJ2-7; 11 nucleotides align to TRBD1. This CDR3 region has 15 residues. V dropped 4 bases and J dropped 6; count of bases not matched to a gene: 11. From germline, CDR1 is SQVTM and CDR2 ANQGSEA. In DNA form, the CDR3 reads TGCAGCGTTGGGGCCCCCGGGACAGGGGGAAGCGAGCAGTACTTC. This codes for CSVGAPGTGGSEQYF.

The gene calls are TRBV18 and TRBJ2-4, with D maybe TRBD1 (6 bases). The CDR3 runs to 15 residues. Germline assignment: CDR1 KGHSH and CDR2 LQKENI. The V and J ends lost 5 bases and 6 bases respectively, with 17 bases between them. For the CDR3, the DNA is TGTGCCAGCTCAGAAAGTCCAGGGGATAGAAACATTCAGTACTTC. As protein: CASSESPGDRNIQYF.

This rearrangement joins TRBV6-6 to TRBJ2-7; D possibly corresponds to TRBD2 (5 bases). Germline CDR1 reads MNHNY; CDR2 reads SVGAGI (reference sequence). Trimming took off 2 bases at V and 2 bases at J, with 16 bases between the two ends. The CDR3 is made up of 16 amino acids. The CDR3, as DNA: TGTGCCAGCAGTTACCCGGGGTCGGCCCCCCCCTACGAGCAGTACTTC. Translating it yields CASSYPGSAPPYEQYF.

The gene calls are TRBV28 and TRBJ2-6; D call uncertain. The CDR3 is 14 amino acids. Trimming left V 5 bases short and J 0 bases short, with 5 bases between. CDR1 is MDHEN and CDR2 is SYDVKM in the germline V gene. The CDR3 nucleotides read TGTGCCAGCAGTCTACCCTCTGGGGCCAACGTCCTGACTTTC. Translated, it gives CASSLPSGANVLTF.

The CDR3 DNA follows: TGCGCCAGCAGTGAGCATGAGTCCGAGCAGTACTTC. Translated: CASSEHESEQYF. This chain joins TRBV10-1 and TRBJ2-7; no clear D. The germline V gene encodes CDR1 WNHNN and CDR2 SYGVQD (reference sequence). Trimming shortened V by 2 bases and J by 6 bases, and 8 bases separated the two germline ends. The CDR3 extends over 12 amino acids.

This clone was detected many times. The chain is built from TRBV7-9 and TRBJ2-7; 9 nucleotides match TRBD2. The CDR3 spans 13 residues. The V gene end was trimmed by 5 bases and the J gene end by 9 bases; junction bases not matched to a gene: 8. CDR1 and CDR2 (germline): SEHNR, FQNEAQ (reference sequence). CDR3 protein: CASSESGRPGQYF. The CDR3 bases are TGTGCCAGCAGCGAAAGCGGGAGGCCCGGGCAGTACTTC.

V usage is TRBV7-9 and J usage is TRBJ2-1; TRBD1 might be the D (6 bases). In germline, CDR1 is SEHNR, CDR2 FQNEAQ (reference sequence). The germline V and J ends were trimmed by 1 base and 0 bases, with 16 bases remaining between them. This CDR3 region has 18 residues. CDR3 sequence (DNA): TGTGCCAGCAGCTTAGAGCAGGGGTCGTCCCTCTCCTACAATGAGCAGTTCTTC. Translating gives CASSLEQGSSLSYNEQFF.